Below, 18 T cell receptor beta chains from the same sample are listed, as sequenced in a study of cytomegalovirus exposure and HLA in healthy donors. The PCR had 60 Vbeta and 13 Jbeta primers. The method was immunoSEQ multiplex PCR; TCRdb's version includes in-frame clones alone and lacks a portion of them. The sample records around 200,000 clones, 75% to 90% being singletons. The source material was PBMCs. The receptors derive from a woman aged 25 to 39 in good health and CMV-seronegative.

V usage is TRBV20-1 and J usage is TRBJ2-5, with TRBD1 identical over 7 bases. Germline CDR1 DFQATT, CDR2 SNEGSKA (reference sequence). J lost 4 bases, V lost 6 bases, and 2 bases had no gene match. This CDR3 has 11 residues. CDR3 region: CSAYRGETQYF. For the CDR3, the DNA is TGCAGTGCGTACAGGGGAGAGACCCAGTACTTC.

The table lists this clone with a count of one. V usage is TRBV6-1 and J usage is TRBJ2-2; 10 bases line up with TRBD1. From germline, CDR1 is MNHNS and CDR2 SASEGT. The CDR3 length is 14 residues. V dropped 6 bases and J dropped 6; count of bases not matched to a gene: 4. The CDR3 is CASSDRGRAGELFF. Written as DNA, the CDR3 is TGTGCCAGCAGCGACAGGGGGCGGGCCGGGGAGCTGTTTTTT.

V is TRBV5-6 and J is TRBJ1-2; weak D call: TRBD1 (6 bases). CDR3 length: 12 amino acids. Germline CDR1 SGHDT, CDR2 YYEEEE. V lost 3 bases to trimming and J lost 5 bases, with 8 bases between them. The CDR3 bases are TGTGCCAGCAGCTCTGGACAGTATGGCTACACCTTC. Amino acid sequence: CASSSGQYGYTF.

V usage is TRBV5-1 and J usage is TRBJ2-5; the D gene is possibly TRBD1 (5 bases). The V end was cut by 5 bases, the J end by 5 bases, with 7 bases between. The germline V gene encodes CDR1 SGHRS and CDR2 YFSETQ. This CDR3 region has 11 residues. This CDR3 is CASSKGETQYF. As DNA, the CDR3 is TGCGCCAGCAGTAAGGGGGAGACCCAGTACTTC.

This chain uses TRBV5-1 with TRBJ2-7, with TRBD1 identical over 7 bases. J was trimmed by 4 bases and V by 0 bases; bases with no gene match: 4. The CDR3 runs to 14 residues. Germline V gene data show CDR1 as SGHRS and CDR2 as YFSETQ. The CDR3 coding sequence is TGCGCCAGCAGCTTGGAGGGGGCCGGTTACGAGCAGTACTTC. Translation: CASSLEGAGYEQYF.

This chain joins TRBV27 and TRBJ1-2; D may be TRBD1 (5 bases). In germline, CDR1 is MNHEY, CDR2 SMNVEV (reference sequence). This CDR3 region has 13 residues. The germline V and J ends were trimmed by 3 bases and 5 bases, with 10 bases remaining between them. DNA for the CDR3: TGTGCCAGCAGTTTTATTTCAGGGTATGGCTACACCTTC. This codes for CASSFISGYGYTF.

This clone was recorded a few times. The J gene is TRBJ1-2, the V gene TRBV2; TRBD1 matches at 9 bases. The V gene's germline CDR1 is SNHLY and CDR2 FYNNEI. V gave up 6 bases and J gave up 3 bases; unmatched junction bases: 5. This CDR3 contains 14 residues. The CDR3 reads CASRPGQGYYGYTF. The CDR3 DNA reads as TGTGCCAGCAGACCGGGACAGGGTTACTATGGCTACACCTTC. Variable domain in full (rest from reference TRBV2 and TRBJ1-2): EPEVTQTPSHQVTQMGQEVILRCVPISNHLYFYWYRQILGQKVEFLVSFYNNEISEKSEIFDDQFSVERPDGSNFTLKIRSTKLEDSAMYFCASRPGQGYYGYTFGSGTRLTVV.

The CDR3, as DNA: TGTGCCAGCGGGGCGAGCTCCTACAATGAGCAGTTCTTC. Translation gives CASGASSYNEQFF. This sequence joins TRBV2 and TRBJ2-1; the D gene is possibly TRBD1 (5 bases). The CDR3 runs 13 residues. Trimming removed 8 bases at V and 0 bases at J, with 8 bases between. CDR1 and CDR2 from the germline V gene are SNHLY and FYNNEI.

The chain recombines TRBV6-5 with TRBJ2-1; D might be TRBD2 (6 bases). The CDR3 has 14 amino acids. V was pared by 5 bases and J by 3 bases, with 11 bases between. Germline loops: CDR1 MNHEY, CDR2 SVGAGI. The DNA for the CDR3 is TGTGCCAGCAGTAAGATGGGGGGCTACAATGAGCAGTTCTTC. This gives the protein CASSKMGGYNEQFF.

This clone showed up just a few times. The chain recombines TRBV6-1 with TRBJ2-6, with D uncertain. Trimming pared 3 bases from V and 0 bases from J, leaving 6 bases between. The CDR3 is made up of 15 amino acids. Germline V CDR1 and CDR2: MNHNS, SASEGT. The CDR3 DNA reads as TGTGCCAGCAGTGATCGTAGCTCTGGGGCCAACGTCCTGACTTTC. It translates to CASSDRSSGANVLTF.

This clone was detected only once. The rearrangement uses TRBV2 and TRBJ1-1; D is undetermined. V was cut by 3 bases and J by 1 base, with 6 bases left in between. CDR3 length: 13 residues. Per the germline V gene, CDR1 is SNHLY and CDR2 is FYNNEI. The CDR3 DNA sequence: TGTGCCAGCAGTGATGAGTCGAACACTGAAGCTTTCTTT. Translating gives CASSDESNTEAFF.

V and J are TRBV11-1 and TRBJ2-1; TRBD2 aligns across 16 bases. CDR3 length equals 17 residues. The germline CDR1 and CDR2 sequences are SGHAT and FQDESV (reference sequence). V was clipped by 3 bases and J by 9 bases; unmatched bases: 8. CDR3 nucleotide sequence: TGTGCCAGCAGCTTCCGGGGACTAGCGGGAGGGCGAGGTGAGCAGTTCTTC. Protein sequence: CASSFRGLAGGRGEQFF.

The CDR3 nucleotides read TGTGCCAGCAGCTGGGGGACTAGCGGGAGACTCTACGAGCAGTACTTC. This encodes CASSWGTSGRLYEQYF. The chain is built from TRBV5-4 and TRBJ2-7, with 14 bases lining up with TRBD2. CDR3 length: 16 residues. In germline, CDR1 is SGHNT, CDR2 YYREEE (reference sequence). V lost 3 bases to trimming and J lost 3 bases; unmatched junction nucleotides: 5. Filled out from reference TRBV5-4 and TRBJ2-7, the complete variable domain reads ETGVTQSPTHLIKTRGQQVTLRCSSQSGHNTVSWYQQALGQGPQFIFQYYREEENGRGNFPPRFSGLQFPNYSSELNVNALELDDSALYLCASSWGTSGRLYEQYFGPGTRLTVT.

The rearrangement joins TRBV2 to TRBJ1-4; 8 bases line up with TRBD1. V gave up 6 bases and J gave up 4 bases; unmatched junction bases: 7. This CDR3 has 15 amino acids. CDR1 and CDR2 (germline): SNHLY, FYNNEI. The CDR3 DNA reads as TGTGCCAGCAGGCCTAACAGGGGGGGTAATGAAAAACTGTTTTTT. Amino acid sequence: CASRPNRGGNEKLFF.

This chain joins TRBV16 and TRBJ1-2, with 8 bases that match TRBD1. The CDR3 runs 15 residues. Germline CDR1 and CDR2: KGHSY and FQNENV. Trimming cost V 4 bases and J 8 bases; bases outside gene matches: 12. The CDR3 protein is CASSPFPDRVEGYTF. The CDR3, as DNA: TGTGCCAGCAGCCCGTTCCCGGACAGGGTGGAAGGCTACACCTTC.

This chain joins TRBV7-9 and TRBJ2-1, with 10 bases that match TRBD1. Germline V gives CDR1 SEHNR, CDR2 FQNEAQ (reference sequence). V trimming: 5 bases; J trimming: 4 bases; junction bases outside the gene matches: 8. The CDR3 covers 16 residues. CDR3 sequence reads: CASSRLLGQGYNEQFF. The CDR3, as DNA: TGTGCCAGCAGCCGACTACTGGGACAGGGGTACAATGAGCAGTTCTTC. The full variable domain, completed using reference TRBV7-9 and TRBJ2-1, is DTGVSQNPRHKITKRGQNVTFRCDPISEHNRLYWYRQTLGQGPEFLTYFQNEAQLEKSRLLSDRFSAERPKGSFSTLEIQRTEQGDSAMYLCASSRLLGQGYNEQFFGPGTRLTVL.

V gene TRBV13 combines with J gene TRBJ1-2; D possibly corresponds to TRBD1 (5 bases). V lost 2 bases, J lost 8 bases, and 9 bases lay in between. CDR1 and CDR2 from the germline V gene are PRHDT and FYEKMQ (reference sequence). The CDR3 length is 12 residues. The CDR3 DNA reads as TGTGCCAGCAGCTTACAGGGTAGAGGCTACACCTTC. Its translation is CASSLQGRGYTF.

This clone has more than one count but fewer than ten. The chain links TRBV6-1 to TRBJ1-3; D remains unclear. CDR1 and CDR2 (germline): MNHNS, SASEGT. V gave up 7 bases and J gave up 0 bases, with 4 bases separating them. There are 12 residues in the CDR3. The CDR3 DNA follows: TGTGCCAGCACATTCTCTGGAAACACCATATATTTT. It yields the protein CASTFSGNTIYF.